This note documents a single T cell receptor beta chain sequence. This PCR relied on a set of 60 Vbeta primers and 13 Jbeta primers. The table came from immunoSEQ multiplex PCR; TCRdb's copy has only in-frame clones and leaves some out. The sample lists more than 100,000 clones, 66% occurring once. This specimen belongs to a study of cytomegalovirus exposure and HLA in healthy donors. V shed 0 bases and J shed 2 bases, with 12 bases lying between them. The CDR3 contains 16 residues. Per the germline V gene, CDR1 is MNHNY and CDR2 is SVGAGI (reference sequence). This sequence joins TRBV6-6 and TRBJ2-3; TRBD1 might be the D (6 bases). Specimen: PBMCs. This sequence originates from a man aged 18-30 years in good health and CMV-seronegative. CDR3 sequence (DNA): TGTGCCAGCAGTTACTCGAGGCAGGGGCACACAGATACGCAGTATTTT. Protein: CASSYSRQGHTDTQYF.